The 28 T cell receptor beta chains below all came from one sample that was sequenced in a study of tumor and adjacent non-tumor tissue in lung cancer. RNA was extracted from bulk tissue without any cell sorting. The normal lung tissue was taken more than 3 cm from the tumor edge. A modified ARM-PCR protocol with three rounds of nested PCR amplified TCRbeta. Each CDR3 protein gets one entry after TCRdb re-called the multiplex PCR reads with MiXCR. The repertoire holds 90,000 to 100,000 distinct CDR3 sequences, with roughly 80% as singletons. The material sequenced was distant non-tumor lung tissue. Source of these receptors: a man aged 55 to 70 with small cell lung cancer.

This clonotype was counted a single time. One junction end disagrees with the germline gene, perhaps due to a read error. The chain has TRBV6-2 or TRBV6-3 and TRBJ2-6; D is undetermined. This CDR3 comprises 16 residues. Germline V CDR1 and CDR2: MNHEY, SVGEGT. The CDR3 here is CATKHQTTAGSNVLTF. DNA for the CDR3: TGTGCCACCAAACACCAGACAACGGCTGGGTCCAACGTCCTGACTTTC.

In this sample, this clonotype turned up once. The CDR3 sequence: CASSWAAQSGMQDTQYF. The CDR3 nucleotides read TGTGCCAGCAGCTGGGCCGCGCAAAGCGGGATGCAGGATACCCAGTACTTC. This chain links TRBV5-4 with TRBJ2-5; 7 bases fit TRBD2. Trimming took 3 bases from V and 8 from J; bases not matched to a gene: 19. The CDR3 spans 17 residues. The germline V gene has CDR1 SGHNT and CDR2 YYREEE (reference sequence).

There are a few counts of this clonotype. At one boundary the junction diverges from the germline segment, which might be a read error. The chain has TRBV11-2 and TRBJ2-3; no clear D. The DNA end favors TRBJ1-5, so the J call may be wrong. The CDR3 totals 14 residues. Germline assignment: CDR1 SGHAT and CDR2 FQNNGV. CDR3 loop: CVSSLGWRTDTQHF. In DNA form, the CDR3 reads TGTGTCAGCAGCTTAGGCTGGAGAACAGATACGCAGCATTTT.

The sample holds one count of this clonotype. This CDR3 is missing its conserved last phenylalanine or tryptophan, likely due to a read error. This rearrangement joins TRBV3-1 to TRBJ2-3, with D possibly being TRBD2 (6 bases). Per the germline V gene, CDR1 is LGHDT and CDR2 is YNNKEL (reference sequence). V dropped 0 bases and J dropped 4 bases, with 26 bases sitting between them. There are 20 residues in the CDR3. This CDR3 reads CASSQDRARLVVLAPDTQYI. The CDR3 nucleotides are TGTGCCAGCAGCCAAGATCGGGCGAGGCTTGTTGTCCTAGCGCCAGATACGCAGTATATT.

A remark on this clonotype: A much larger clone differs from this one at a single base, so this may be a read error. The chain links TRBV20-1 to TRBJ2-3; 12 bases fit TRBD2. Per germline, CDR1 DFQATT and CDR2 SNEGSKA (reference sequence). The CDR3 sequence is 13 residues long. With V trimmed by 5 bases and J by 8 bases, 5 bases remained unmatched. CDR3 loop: CSARSLAGGTQYF. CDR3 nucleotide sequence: TGCAGTGCTCGGTCACTAGCGGGAGGTACGCAGTATTTT.

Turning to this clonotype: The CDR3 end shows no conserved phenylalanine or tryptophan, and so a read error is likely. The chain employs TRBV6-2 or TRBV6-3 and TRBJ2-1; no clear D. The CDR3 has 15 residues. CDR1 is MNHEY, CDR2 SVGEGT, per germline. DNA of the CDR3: TGTGCCAGCACCAACCTTAGAGGAGTCCAAAATGGGCAGTTCTTA. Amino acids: CASTNLRGVQNGQFL.

The CDR3 DNA is TGTGCCAGCAGCCGGACCGGGTTTGATGGGCACCAGCATTTT. It translates to CASSRTGFDGHQHF. The rearrangement uses TRBV12-3 or TRBV12-4 and TRBJ1-5; D remains ambiguous. The CDR3 length is 14 residues. V gave up 6 bases and J gave up 12 bases, with 21 bases separating them.

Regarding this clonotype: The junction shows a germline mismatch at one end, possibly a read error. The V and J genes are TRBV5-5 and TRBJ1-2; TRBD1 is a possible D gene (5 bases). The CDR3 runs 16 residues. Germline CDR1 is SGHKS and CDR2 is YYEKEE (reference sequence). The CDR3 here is CARRETDTIRNYGYIF. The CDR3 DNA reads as TGTGCCAGAAGGGAGACAGACACTATTCGCAACTATGGCTACATCTTC.

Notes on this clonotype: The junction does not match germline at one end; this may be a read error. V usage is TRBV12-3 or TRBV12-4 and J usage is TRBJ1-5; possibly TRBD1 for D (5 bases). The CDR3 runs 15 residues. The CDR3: CTSSFDSFGGEPQHF. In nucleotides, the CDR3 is TGTACCAGCAGTTTTGACAGCTTTGGCGGTGAGCCCCAGCATTTT.

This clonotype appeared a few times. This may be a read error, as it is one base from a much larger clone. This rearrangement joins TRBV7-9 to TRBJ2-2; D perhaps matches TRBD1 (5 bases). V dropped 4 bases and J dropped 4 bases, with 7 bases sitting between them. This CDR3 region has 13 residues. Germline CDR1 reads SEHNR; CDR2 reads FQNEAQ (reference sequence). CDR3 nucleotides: TGTGCCAGCAGCTCGACAGCCACCGGGGAGCTGTTTTTT. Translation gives CASSSTATGELFF.

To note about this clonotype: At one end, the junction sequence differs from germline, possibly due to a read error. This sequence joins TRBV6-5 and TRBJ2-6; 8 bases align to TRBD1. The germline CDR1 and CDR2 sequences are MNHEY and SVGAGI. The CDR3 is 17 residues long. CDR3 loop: CASSLDRDDSMANVLIF. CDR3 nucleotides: TGTGCCAGCAGCCTGGACAGGGACGACTCTATGGCCAACGTCCTGATTTTC.

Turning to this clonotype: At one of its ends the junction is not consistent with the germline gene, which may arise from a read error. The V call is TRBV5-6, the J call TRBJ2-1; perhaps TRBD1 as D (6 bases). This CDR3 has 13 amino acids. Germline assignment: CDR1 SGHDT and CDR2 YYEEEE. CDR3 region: CANRDMVDGEQLF. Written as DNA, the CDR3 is TGTGCCAACAGGGATATGGTCGATGGTGAGCAGCTCTTC. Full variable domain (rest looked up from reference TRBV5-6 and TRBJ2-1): DAGVTQSPTHLIKTRGQQVTLRCSPKSGHDTVSWYQQALGQGPQFIFQYYEEEERQRGNFPDRFSGHQFPNYSSELNVNALLLGDSALYLCANRDMVDGEQLFGPGTRLTVL.

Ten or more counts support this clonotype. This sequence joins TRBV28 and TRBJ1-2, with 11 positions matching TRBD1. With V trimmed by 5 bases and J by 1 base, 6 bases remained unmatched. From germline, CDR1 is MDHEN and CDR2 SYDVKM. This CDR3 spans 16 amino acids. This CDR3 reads CASSQPGQGGNYGYTF. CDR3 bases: TGTGCCAGCAGTCAACCGGGACAGGGGGGTAACTATGGCTACACCTTC.

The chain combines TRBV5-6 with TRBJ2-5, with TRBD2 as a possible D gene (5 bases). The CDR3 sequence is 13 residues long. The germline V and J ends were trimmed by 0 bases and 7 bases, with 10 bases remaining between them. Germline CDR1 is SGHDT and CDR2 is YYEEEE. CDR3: CASSLGELVTQYF. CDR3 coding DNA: TGTGCCAGCAGCTTGGGGGAGCTGGTGACCCAGTACTTC.

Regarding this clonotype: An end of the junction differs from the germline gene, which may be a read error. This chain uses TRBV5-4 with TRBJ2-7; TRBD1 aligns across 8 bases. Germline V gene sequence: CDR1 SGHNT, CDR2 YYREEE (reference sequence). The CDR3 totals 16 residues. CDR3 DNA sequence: TGTGCCAGCAGCTCGTCGTATGGACAGGGCCCCTACGATCAGTACTTC. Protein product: CASSSSYGQGPYDQYF.

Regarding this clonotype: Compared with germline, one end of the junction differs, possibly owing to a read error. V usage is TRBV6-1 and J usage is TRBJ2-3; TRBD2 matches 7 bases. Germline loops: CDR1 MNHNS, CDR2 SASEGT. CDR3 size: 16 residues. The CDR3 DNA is TGTACCAGCATATACCGACTAGCAGACAGCACAGATACGCAGTATTTT. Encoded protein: CTSIYRLADSTDTQYF.

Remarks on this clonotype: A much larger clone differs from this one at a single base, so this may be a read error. This CDR3 is CTARSGDLGTEAFF. The DNA for the CDR3 is TGCACTGCTAGATCTGGGGATCTTGGCACTGAAGCTTTCTTT. The chain uses TRBV20-1 and TRBJ1-1, with D unclear. This CDR3 contains 14 residues. Germline-derived CDR1 and CDR2 are DFQATT and SNEGSKA (reference sequence).

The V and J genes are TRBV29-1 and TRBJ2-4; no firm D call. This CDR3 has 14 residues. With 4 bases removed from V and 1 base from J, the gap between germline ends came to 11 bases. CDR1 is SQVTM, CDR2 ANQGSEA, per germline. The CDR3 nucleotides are TGCAGCGTTGCCTGCATGACGGCCAAAAACATTCAGTACTTC. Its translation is CSVACMTAKNIQYF.

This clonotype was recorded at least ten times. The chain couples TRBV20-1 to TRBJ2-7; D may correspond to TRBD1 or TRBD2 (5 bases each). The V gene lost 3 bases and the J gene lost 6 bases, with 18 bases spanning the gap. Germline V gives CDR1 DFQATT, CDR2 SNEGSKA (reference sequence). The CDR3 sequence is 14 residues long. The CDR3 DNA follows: TGCAGTGCTAGCCCCGGGGCCATGGGGATCGAGCAGTACTTC. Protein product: CSASPGAMGIEQYF.

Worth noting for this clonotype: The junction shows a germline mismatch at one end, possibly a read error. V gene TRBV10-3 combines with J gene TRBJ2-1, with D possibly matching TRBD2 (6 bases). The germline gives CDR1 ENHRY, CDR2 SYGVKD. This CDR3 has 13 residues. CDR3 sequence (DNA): TGTGCCATCGGTGAGGGAGGACTGAATGAGCAGTTCTTC. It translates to CAIGEGGLNEQFF.

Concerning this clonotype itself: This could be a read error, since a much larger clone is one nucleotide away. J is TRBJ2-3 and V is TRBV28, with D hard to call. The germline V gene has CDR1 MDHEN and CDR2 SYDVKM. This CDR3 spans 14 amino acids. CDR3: CASSFSRSTDMQYF. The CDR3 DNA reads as TGTGCCAGCAGTTTCTCCAGGAGCACAGATATGCAGTATTTT.

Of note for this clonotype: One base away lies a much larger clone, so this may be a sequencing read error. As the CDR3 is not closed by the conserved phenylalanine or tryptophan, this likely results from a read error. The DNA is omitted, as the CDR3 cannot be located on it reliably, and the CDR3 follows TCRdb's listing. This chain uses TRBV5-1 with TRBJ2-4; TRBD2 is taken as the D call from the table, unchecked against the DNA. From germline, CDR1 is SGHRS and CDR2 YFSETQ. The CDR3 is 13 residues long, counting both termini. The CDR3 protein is CASSVESSGSPYI.

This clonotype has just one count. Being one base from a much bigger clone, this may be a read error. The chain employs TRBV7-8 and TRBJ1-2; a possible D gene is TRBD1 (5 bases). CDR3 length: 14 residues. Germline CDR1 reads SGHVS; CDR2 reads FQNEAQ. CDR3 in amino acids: CASGFLGQSYAYTF. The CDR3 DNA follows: TGTGCCAGCGGCTTCTTGGGGCAGTCCTATGCCTACACCTTC.

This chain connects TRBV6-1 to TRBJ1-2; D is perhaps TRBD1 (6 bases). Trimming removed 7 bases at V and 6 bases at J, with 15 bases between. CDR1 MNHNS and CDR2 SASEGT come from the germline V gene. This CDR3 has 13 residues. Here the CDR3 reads CASMDGTNHGYTF. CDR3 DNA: TGTGCCAGCATGGACGGGACAAACCATGGCTACACCTTC.

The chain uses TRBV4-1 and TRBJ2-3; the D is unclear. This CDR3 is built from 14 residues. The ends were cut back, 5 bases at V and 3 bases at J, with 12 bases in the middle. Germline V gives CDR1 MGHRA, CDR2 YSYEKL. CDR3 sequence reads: CASSDVEPTDTQYF. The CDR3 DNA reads TGCGCCAGCAGCGATGTGGAGCCTACAGATACGCAGTATTTT.

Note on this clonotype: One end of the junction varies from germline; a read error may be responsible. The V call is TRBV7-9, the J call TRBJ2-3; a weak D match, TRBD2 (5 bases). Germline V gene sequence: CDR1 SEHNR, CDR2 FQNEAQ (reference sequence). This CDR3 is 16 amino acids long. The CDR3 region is CASNLGAILGTDTQYF. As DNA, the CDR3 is TGTGCCAGCAACTTAGGAGCGATACTAGGCACAGATACGCAGTATTTT.

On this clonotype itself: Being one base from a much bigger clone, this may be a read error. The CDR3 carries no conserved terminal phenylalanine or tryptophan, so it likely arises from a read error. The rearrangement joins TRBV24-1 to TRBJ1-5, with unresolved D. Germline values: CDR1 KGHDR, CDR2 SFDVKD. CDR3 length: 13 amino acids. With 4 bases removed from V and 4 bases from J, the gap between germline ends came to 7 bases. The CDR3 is CATSDDGNQPQHY. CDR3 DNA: TGTGCCACCAGTGACGACGGTAATCAGCCCCAGCATTAT.

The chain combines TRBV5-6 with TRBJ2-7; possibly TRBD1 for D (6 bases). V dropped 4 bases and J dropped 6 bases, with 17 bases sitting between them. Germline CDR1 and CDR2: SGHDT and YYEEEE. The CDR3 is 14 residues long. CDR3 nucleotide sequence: TGTGCCAGCAGCCACAGGGATTACCTCTGCGAGCAGTACGTC. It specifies CASSHRDYLCEQYV.